This T cell receptor (beta chain) was captured in a study of blood T cell repertoires in COVID-19. Study at large: Italy, Spain and the United States were the sources of the convalescent and acute COVID-19 samples. The analysed material was cDNA or gDNA that came from T cells, B-cell-depleted T cells, or PBMCs.

This CDR3 is built from 14 residues. The trim removed 6 bases at V and 7 bases at J, leaving 12 bases unmatched. Germline V lookup: CDR1 WSHSY, CDR2 SAAADI. How the authors handled the data: For nucleated cells, counts were estimated from reference gene primer amplification. Using immunoSEQ multiplex PCR, the repertoire was profiled, and TCRdb retains in-frame clones only, with some absent. The DNA was the basis for D and trimming; V, J and clone size are from that table. Of roughly 140,000 clones listed, about 82% were seen once; the top ten hold around 3%. Input material: peripheral blood. The chain uses TRBV10-2 and TRBJ2-7; 7 bases fit TRBD1. This receptor was obtained from a man between 50 and 59 years old with acute or convalescent COVID-19. The DNA of the CDR3 is TGCGCCAGCAGGGTCGAACAGGGGTGGGTAGAGCAGTACTTC. Translating gives CASRVEQGWVEQYF.